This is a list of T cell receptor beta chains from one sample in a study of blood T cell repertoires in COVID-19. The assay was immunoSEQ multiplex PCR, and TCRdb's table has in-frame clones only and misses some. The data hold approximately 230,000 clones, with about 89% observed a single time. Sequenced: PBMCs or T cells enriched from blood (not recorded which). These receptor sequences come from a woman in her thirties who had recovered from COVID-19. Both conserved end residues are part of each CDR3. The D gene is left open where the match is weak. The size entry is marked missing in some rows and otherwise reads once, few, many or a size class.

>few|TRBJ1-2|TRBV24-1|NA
TGTGCCACCAGTGATGGGGGGACCTATGGCTACACCTTC
CATSDGGTYGYTF
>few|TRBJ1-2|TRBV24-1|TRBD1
TGTGCCACCTGGGACAGCGAGGATGGCTACACCTTC
CATWDSEDGYTF
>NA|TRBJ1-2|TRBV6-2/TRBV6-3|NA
TGTGCCAGCAGTTACAGGCCGCCGGGCTATGGCTACACCTTC
CASSYRPPGYGYTF
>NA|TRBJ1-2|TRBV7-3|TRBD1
TGTGCCAGCAGTCCGGGACAGCTCTATGGCTACACCTTC
CASSPGQLYGYTF
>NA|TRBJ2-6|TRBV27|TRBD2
TGTGCCAGCAGTTTATCGGGTAGCGGGGGCGACCTCTCTGGGGCCAACGTCCTGACTTTC
CASSLSGSGGDLSGANVLTF
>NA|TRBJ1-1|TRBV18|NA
TGTGCCAGTACAGCGAACACTGAAGCTTTCTTT
CASTANTEAFF
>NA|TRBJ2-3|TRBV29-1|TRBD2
TGCAGCGCTGAAGAGGGACTAGTTCGGTATTTT
CSAEEGLVRYF
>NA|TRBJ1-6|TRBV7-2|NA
TGTGCCAGCAGCTTACCGCTGGACAGCCCAGACTTT
CASSLPLDSPDF
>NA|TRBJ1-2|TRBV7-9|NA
TGTGCCAGCAGTTTTACAGAAAAATATGGCTACACCTTC
CASSFTEKYGYTF
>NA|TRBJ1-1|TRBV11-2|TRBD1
TGTGCCAGCAGCATTCAGCCTGGGACAGGGATGGCTGAAGCTTTCTTT
CASSIQPGTGMAEAFF
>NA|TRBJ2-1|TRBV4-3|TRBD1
TGCGCCAGCAGCGTGGGAACAGGGGTAAGCAATGAGCAGTTCTTC
CASSVGTGVSNEQFF
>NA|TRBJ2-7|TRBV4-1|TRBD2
TGCGCCAGCAGACCCGGGACTAGCGGTCCCTACGAGCAGTACTTC
CASRPGTSGPYEQYF
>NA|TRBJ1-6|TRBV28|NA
TGTGCCAGCGATCGACAGCTTTCACCCCTCCACTTT
CASDRQLSPLHF
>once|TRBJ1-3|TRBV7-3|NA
TGTGCCAGCAGCATGACGGGAGGATCGGGAAACACCATATATTTT
CASSMTGGSGNTIYF
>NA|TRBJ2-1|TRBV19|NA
TGTGCCAGTAGTATAGGCCTTATGGGAGCTGAGCAGTTCTTC
CASSIGLMGAEQFF
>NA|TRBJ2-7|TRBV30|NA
TGTGCCTGGAGGCAGGGGCCTAGGGAGCAGTACTTC
CAWRQGPREQYF
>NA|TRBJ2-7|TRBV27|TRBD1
TGTGCCAGCAGTTTAACAGGGGCCGTCCACGAGCAGTACTTC
CASSLTGAVHEQYF
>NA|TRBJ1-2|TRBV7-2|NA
TGTGCCAGCAGCCCCACAGGGACGCGTGGCTACACCTTC
CASSPTGTRGYTF
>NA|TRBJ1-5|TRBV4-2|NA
TGTGCCAGCAGCCAAGCGTCGGAGGGACGGGCCGATCAGCCCCAGCATTTT
CASSQASEGRADQPQHF
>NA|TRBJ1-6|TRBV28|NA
TGTGCCAGCAGTTCCAGACAGGCCAATTCACCCCTCCACTTT
CASSSRQANSPLHF
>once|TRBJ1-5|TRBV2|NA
TGTGCCAGCAGTGAAAGCGGGGGGAGCAATCAGCCCCAGCATTTT
CASSESGGSNQPQHF
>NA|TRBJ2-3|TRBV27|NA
TGTGCCAGCAGTTCCGTCTTCACAGATACGCAGTATTTT
CASSSVFTDTQYF
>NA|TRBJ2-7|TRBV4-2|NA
TGTGCCAGCAGCCAAGTGGCGCTAGCGAGAAACGAGCAGTACTTC
CASSQVALARNEQYF
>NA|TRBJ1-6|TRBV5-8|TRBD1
TGTGCCAGCAGCTTCGGACAGGGAGATAATTCACCCCTCCACTTT
CASSFGQGDNSPLHF
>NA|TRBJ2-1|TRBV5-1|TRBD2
TGCGCCAGCAGCCCTGAGACTAGCCGCTACAATGAGCAGTTCTTC
CASSPETSRYNEQFF
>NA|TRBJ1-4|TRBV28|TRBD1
TGTGCCTGCACCAAAACAGGGGGCTTTGAAAAACTGTTTTTT
CACTKTGGFEKLFF
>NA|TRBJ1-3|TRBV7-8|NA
TGTGCCAGCAGCTTACAAGAGTCCCTCAGAAACACCATATATTTT
CASSLQESLRNTIYF
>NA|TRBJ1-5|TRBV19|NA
TGTGCCAGTAGTATGCGGACACCTTATCAGCCCCAGCATTTT
CASSMRTPYQPQHF
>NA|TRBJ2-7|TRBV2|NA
TGTGCCAGCAGGTCAGGGTCCTACGAGCAGTACTTC
CASRSGSYEQYF
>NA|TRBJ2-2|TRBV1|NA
TGCACCAGCACCCGGGGGTTCGGGGAGCTGTTTTTT
CTSTRGFGELFF
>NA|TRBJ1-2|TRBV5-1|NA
TGCGCCAGCAGCCCGTTGGAGACAGCCCCTAACTATGGCTACACCTTC
CASSPLETAPNYGYTF
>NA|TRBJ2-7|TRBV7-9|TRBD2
TGTGCCAGCAGCTTAGCCGGGAGGGCAGGTGAGCAGTACTTC
CASSLAGRAGEQYF
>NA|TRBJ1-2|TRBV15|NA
TGTGCCACGTGGGCTGCTACTAGAGGCTACACCTTC
CATWAATRGYTF
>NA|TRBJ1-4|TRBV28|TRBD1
TGTGCCAGCAGTTTAGGACAGGGTGGTGAAAAACTGTTTTTT
CASSLGQGGEKLFF
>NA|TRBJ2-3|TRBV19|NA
TGTGCCAGTAGTTGGGGCCAGCTCACAGATACGCAGTATTTT
CASSWGQLTDTQYF
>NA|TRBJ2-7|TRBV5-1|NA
TGCGCCAGCACACCACGGGGGGCAGGGATAGTCTACGAGCAGTACTTC
CASTPRGAGIVYEQYF
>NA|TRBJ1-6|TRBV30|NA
TGTGCCTGGAGACCGGGACACCCTAATTCACCCCTCCACTTT
CAWRPGHPNSPLHF
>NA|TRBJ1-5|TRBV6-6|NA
TGTGCCAGCAGACGGCGGGGGGAGGATCCGCCCCAGCATTTT
CASRRRGEDPPQHF
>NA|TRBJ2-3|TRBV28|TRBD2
TGTGCCTATGGCTCTAGCGGAATCACAGATACGCAGTATTTT
CAYGSSGITDTQYF
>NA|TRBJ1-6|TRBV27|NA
TGTGCCAGCTCTCGGGTCGGCTCCTATAATTCACCCCTCCACTTT
CASSRVGSYNSPLHF
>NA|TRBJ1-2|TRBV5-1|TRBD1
TGCGCCAGCAGCTTAAGACCGGGACAGGGGCTGAACTATGGCTACACCTTC
CASSLRPGQGLNYGYTF
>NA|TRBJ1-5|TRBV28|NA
TGTGCCAGCAGTTCACCTCGAACAGGGCTGAGCAATCAGCCCCAGCATTTT
CASSSPRTGLSNQPQHF
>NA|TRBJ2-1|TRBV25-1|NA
TGTGCCAGCGGCGCCACTAGAAGCCGGGATGAGCAGTTCTTC
CASGATRSRDEQFF
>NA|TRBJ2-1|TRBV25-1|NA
TGTGCCAGCAGCCACTTCCATGAGCAGTTCTTC
CASSHFHEQFF
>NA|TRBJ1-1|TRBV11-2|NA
TGTGCCAGCAGCTCGTTGAGGTCAATGAACACTGAAGCTTTCTTT
CASSSLRSMNTEAFF